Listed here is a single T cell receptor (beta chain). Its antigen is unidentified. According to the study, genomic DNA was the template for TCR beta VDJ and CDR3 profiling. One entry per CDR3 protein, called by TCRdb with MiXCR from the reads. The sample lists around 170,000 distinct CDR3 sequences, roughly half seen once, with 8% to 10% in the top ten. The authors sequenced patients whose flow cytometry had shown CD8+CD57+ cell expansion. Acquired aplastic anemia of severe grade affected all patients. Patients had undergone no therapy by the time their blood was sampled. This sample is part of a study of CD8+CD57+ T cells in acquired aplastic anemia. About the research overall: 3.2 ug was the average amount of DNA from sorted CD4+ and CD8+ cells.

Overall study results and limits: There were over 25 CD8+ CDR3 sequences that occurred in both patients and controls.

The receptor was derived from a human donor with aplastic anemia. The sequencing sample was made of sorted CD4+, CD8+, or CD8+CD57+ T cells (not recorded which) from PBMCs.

CDR3 loop: CSASRDVRQETQYF. The CDR3 coding sequence is TGCAGTGCTAGCCGGGACGTAAGACAAGAGACCCAGTACTTC. This chain uses TRBV20-1 with TRBJ2-5; D could derive from TRBD1 or TRBD2 (5 bases each). The germline V gene has CDR1 DFQATT and CDR2 SNEGSKA (reference sequence). Trimming pared 3 bases from V and 2 bases from J, leaving 13 bases between. There are 14 residues in the CDR3.